The 8 T cell receptor beta chains in this list originate from one sample, sequenced in a study of identical twins. Each CDR3 protein gets one entry after TCRdb re-called the 5' RACE reads with MiXCR. The top ten clones hold around 3.1% of a sample with approximately 600,000 distinct CDR3 sequences, roughly 9.9% of them seen once. This same sample was also taken into another study, of yellow fever vaccine responses in identical twins.

Specimen: PBMCs. These receptors were collected from a woman between 18 and 30 years old in good health.

This clonotype has ten or more counts. This chain links TRBV7-2 with TRBJ2-1, with 10 positions matching TRBD2. The germline V gene encodes CDR1 SGHTA and CDR2 FQGNSA. Germline trimming cut 2 bases from V and 13 bases from J; bases unmatched to any gene: 17. This CDR3 region has 17 residues. The CDR3 nucleotides are TGTGCCAGCAGCTTATCTTCGGTAGCGGGAGGCCTCCGCCAACAGTTCTTC. It is translated as CASSLSSVAGGLRQQFF.

This clonotype has just a few counts. The chain has TRBV7-9 and TRBJ2-1; 9 bases line up with TRBD1. The length of the CDR3 is 13 residues. Trimming removed 5 bases from V and 7 bases from J; junction bases left unmatched: 3. Germline V CDR1 and CDR2: SEHNR, FQNEAQ (reference sequence). CDR3 protein: CASSRTGANEQFF. DNA of the CDR3: TGTGCCAGCAGCCGGACAGGGGCGAATGAGCAGTTCTTC.

For the CDR3, the DNA is TGTGCCACTCAGGGCCTCTACGAGCAGTACTTC. Protein product: CATQGLYEQYF. The chain couples TRBV25-1 to TRBJ2-7; weak D call: TRBD1 (5 bases). The CDR3 contains 11 residues. Germline lookup yields CDR1 MGHDK and CDR2 SYGVNS. V lost 10 bases and J 3 bases, leaving 10 bases between the germline ends.

This clonotype was observed many times. This rearrangement joins TRBV12-3 or TRBV12-4 to TRBJ2-3; 13 nucleotides match TRBD2. The CDR3 runs to 16 residues. V trimming: 6 bases; J trimming: 4 bases; junction bases outside the gene matches: 7. CDR3 bases: TGTGCCAGCAGCCGAACTAGCGGGGGGGCCCCAGATACGCAGTATTTT. Its protein product is CASSRTSGGAPDTQYF.

The chain combines TRBV7-6 with TRBJ2-7; 9 bases agree with TRBD2. Trimming cost V 0 bases and J 6 bases; bases outside gene matches: 9. Germline V gene lookup returns CDR1 SGHVS and CDR2 FNYEAQ. This CDR3 region has 16 residues. The CDR3 DNA reads TGTGCCAGCAGCTTAGCTTCGACTAGCGGAGTAGGCGAGCAGTACTTC. This gives the protein CASSLASTSGVGEQYF.

The chain joins TRBV4-3 to TRBJ2-7; D possibly corresponds to TRBD1 (5 bases). There are 14 residues in the CDR3. The V gene's germline CDR1 is LGHNA and CDR2 YSLEER. V was shortened by 0 bases and J by 3 bases, with 9 bases between the two germline ends. The CDR3 protein is CASSQDWGSYEQYF. The CDR3 nucleotides are TGCGCCAGCAGCCAAGATTGGGGCAGCTACGAGCAGTACTTC.

This clonotype came up a few times. The chain uses TRBV6-2 or TRBV6-3 and TRBJ2-1, with 7 bases lining up with TRBD1. Losses at the gene ends were 2 bases for V and 0 bases for J; bases not matched to a gene: 10. Germline V gives CDR1 MNHEY, CDR2 SVGEGT. The CDR3 has 18 amino acids. Written as DNA, the CDR3 is TGTGCCAGCAGTTACCCCTCAGACAGGGCCGACTCCTACAATGAGCAGTTCTTC. Translation gives CASSYPSDRADSYNEQFF.

This clonotype occurred a few times. The V call is TRBV2, the J call TRBJ2-7, with TRBD1 matching over 9 bases. V was clipped by 6 bases and J by 6 bases; unmatched bases: 3. The germline V gene encodes CDR1 SNHLY and CDR2 FYNNEI. This CDR3 is 12 amino acids long. The CDR3 is CASRDRGVEQYF. CDR3 bases: TGTGCCAGCAGAGACAGGGGGGTCGAGCAGTACTTC.